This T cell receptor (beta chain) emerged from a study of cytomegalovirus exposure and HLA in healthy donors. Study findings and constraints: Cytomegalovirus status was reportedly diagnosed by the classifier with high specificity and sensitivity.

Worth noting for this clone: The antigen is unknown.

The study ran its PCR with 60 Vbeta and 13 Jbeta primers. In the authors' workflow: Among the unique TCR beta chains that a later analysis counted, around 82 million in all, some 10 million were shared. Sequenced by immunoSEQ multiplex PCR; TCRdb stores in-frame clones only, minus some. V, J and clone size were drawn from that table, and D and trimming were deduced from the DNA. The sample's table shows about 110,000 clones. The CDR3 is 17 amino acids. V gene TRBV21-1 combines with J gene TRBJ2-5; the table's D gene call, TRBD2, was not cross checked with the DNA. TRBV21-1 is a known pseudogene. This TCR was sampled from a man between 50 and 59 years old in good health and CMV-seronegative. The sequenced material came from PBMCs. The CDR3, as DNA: TGTGCCAGCAGCAAAAAAAATCCTCGGACGGGAAAAGAGACCCAGTACTTC. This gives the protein CASSKKNPRTGKETQYF.